A selection of T cell receptor beta chains follows, all from one sample in a study of post-analysis software for immune sequencing data. Via MiXCR, TCRdb re-called the PCR reads, giving one row per CDR3 protein. The sample holds hundreds of thousands of distinct CDR3 sequences, 30% seen once. The sample was blood. These receptors all come from a girl between 10 and 17 years old with multiple sclerosis. CDR3s include the opening cysteine and the closing phenylalanine or tryptophan. Each record gives: D gene, J gene, V gene, clone size, CDR3 DNA, CDR3 protein. A D gene is named only where the DNA matches it firmly. Size is stated for part of the rows, as once, few or many counts, or as a class when the clone is expanded.

D: TRBD1
J: TRBJ2-3
V: TRBV10-2
size: few
DNA: TGCGCCAGCAGTGCGGACAGGGGGTTCACAGATACGCAGTATTTT
CDR3: CASSADRGFTDTQYF

D: .
J: TRBJ2-1
V: TRBV11-2
size: .
DNA: TGTGCCAGCAGCTTCGGTCTTTCCAACAATGAGCAGTTCTTC
CDR3: CASSFGLSNNEQFF

D: .
J: TRBJ2-1
V: TRBV7-2
size: .
DNA: TGTGCCAGCAGCTTAGACAGGTGGGATGAGCAGTTCTTC
CDR3: CASSLDRWDEQFF

D: .
J: TRBJ2-1
V: TRBV20-1
size: .
DNA: TGCAGTGTTAGCGGCCTTACCTACAATGAGCAGTTCTTC
CDR3: CSVSGLTYNEQFF

D: TRBD1
J: TRBJ2-1
V: TRBV10-3
size: .
DNA: TGTGCCGTCAGCGTAGGACAGGGTGGTGGCAATGAGCAGTTCTTC
CDR3: CAVSVGQGGGNEQFF

D: .
J: TRBJ2-2
V: TRBV12-5
size: few
DNA: TGTGCTAGTGGTTTGGTCCCGTCCTCTAGCTACACCGGGGAGCTGTTTTTT
CDR3: CASGLVPSSSYTGELFF

D: TRBD2
J: TRBJ2-5
V: TRBV7-9
size: .
DNA: TGTGCCAGCAGCTCACCAGTGACTAGCGGGGGGGCTATCGAGACCCAGTACTTC
CDR3: CASSSPVTSGGAIETQYF

D: .
J: TRBJ2-1
V: TRBV12-3/TRBV12-4
size: few
DNA: TGTGCCAGCAGTCCTGACCTGCGGCAGGGGGGGAATGAGCAGTTCTTC
CDR3: CASSPDLRQGGNEQFF

D: .
J: TRBJ2-7
V: TRBV5-1
size: .
DNA: TGCGCCAGCAGCTTCAACCCGGGGTACGAGCAGTACTTC
CDR3: CASSFNPGYEQYF

D: .
J: TRBJ1-4
V: TRBV7-2
size: .
DNA: TGTGCCAGCAGCTCTCTCCATGAAAAACTGTTTTTT
CDR3: CASSSLHEKLFF

D: .
J: TRBJ2-6
V: TRBV3-1
size: .
DNA: TGTGCCAGCAGCCAAGAATCTTCGGGGGCTGGGGCCAACGTCCTGACTTTC
CDR3: CASSQESSGAGANVLTF

D: TRBD1
J: TRBJ1-6
V: TRBV5-6
size: few
DNA: TGTGCCAGCAGCTCCGGGACAGGGGCGTTTAATTCACCCCTCCACTTT
CDR3: CASSSGTGAFNSPLHF

D: .
J: TRBJ1-2
V: TRBV6-5
size: few
DNA: TGTGCCAGCAGCACCAGCGAGGGCCCTAACTATGGCTACACCTTC
CDR3: CASSTSEGPNYGYTF

D: .
J: TRBJ2-7
V: TRBV14
size: .
DNA: TGTGCCAGCAGCCATTGGCAGGAAGGCTACGAGCAGTACTTC
CDR3: CASSHWQEGYEQYF

D: .
J: TRBJ2-7
V: TRBV13
size: .
DNA: TGTGCCAGCAGCTTAGGGTTCGGCGCCGAGCAGTACTTC
CDR3: CASSLGFGAEQYF

D: TRBD2
J: TRBJ2-7
V: TRBV15
size: few
DNA: TGTGCCACCAGCAGAGATTCCGGGACTAGCGGGGGTGGCGTGCAGTACTTC
CDR3: CATSRDSGTSGGGVQYF

D: .
J: TRBJ2-3
V: TRBV28
size: once
DNA: TGTGCCAGTAGCCGGGACCCCAGGAAGGATACGCAGTATTTT
CDR3: CASSRDPRKDTQYF

D: TRBD2
J: TRBJ2-7
V: TRBV14
size: .
DNA: TGTGCCAGCAGCCAAAAATGGGGTAGCGGGAGGGGCGAGCAGTACTTC
CDR3: CASSQKWGSGRGEQYF

D: TRBD2
J: TRBJ2-7
V: TRBV7-2
size: few
DNA: TGTGCCAGCAGCTACCGAGGACTAGCGGGCGACGTTAACTACGAGCAGTACTTC
CDR3: CASSYRGLAGDVNYEQYF

D: .
J: TRBJ1-5
V: TRBV7-2
size: .
DNA: TGTGCCAGCAGCCCGGACAGACTTAGCAATCAGCCCCAGCATTTT
CDR3: CASSPDRLSNQPQHF

D: .
J: TRBJ2-6
V: TRBV3-1
size: .
DNA: TGTGCCAGCAGCCGATTAAAGGCATCGGGGGCCAACGTCCTGACTTTC
CDR3: CASSRLKASGANVLTF

D: TRBD1
J: TRBJ2-7
V: TRBV6-5
size: .
DNA: TGTGCCAGCCGACGACAGGGGAGGTACGAGCAGTACTTC
CDR3: CASRRQGRYEQYF

D: .
J: TRBJ2-3
V: TRBV19
size: .
DNA: TGTGCCAGTAGTGCTACCCGGACAGGCACAGATACGCAGTATTTT
CDR3: CASSATRTGTDTQYF

D: .
J: TRBJ2-3
V: TRBV24-1
size: .
DNA: TGTGCCACCAGTGATAGCGGATCTAGCACAGATACGCAGTATTTT
CDR3: CATSDSGSSTDTQYF

D: TRBD2
J: TRBJ2-1
V: TRBV20-1
size: .
DNA: TGCAGTGCTAGAGTAGCTAGCGGGGAGTCCTACAATGAGCAGTTCTTC
CDR3: CSARVASGESYNEQFF

D: TRBD2
J: TRBJ2-1
V: TRBV7-2
size: few
DNA: TGTGCCAGCAGCTTAGGGGCTAGCGGGTACGATGAGCAGTTCTTC
CDR3: CASSLGASGYDEQFF

D: .
J: TRBJ2-3
V: TRBV5-1
size: .
DNA: TGCGCCAGCAGCGTCCGGGACTCTACCACAGATACGCAGTATTTT
CDR3: CASSVRDSTTDTQYF

D: .
J: TRBJ2-5
V: TRBV5-1
size: .
DNA: TGCGCCAGCAGCCGACCAAACGGACGAGCGGATCGCCAAGAGACCCAGTACTTC
CDR3: CASSRPNGRADRQETQYF

D: TRBD1
J: TRBJ2-7
V: TRBV4-3
size: few
DNA: TGCGCCAGCAGCCCCCGGACAGGGCAATACGAGCAGTACTTC
CDR3: CASSPRTGQYEQYF

D: .
J: TRBJ1-2
V: TRBV5-5
size: .
DNA: TGTGCCAGCAGCTCGACCCAGGGGATAGGGAACTATGGCTACACCTTC
CDR3: CASSSTQGIGNYGYTF

D: .
J: TRBJ1-4
V: TRBV18
size: few
DNA: TGTGCCAGCTCACTAGTCACAGGGCCGGGGGATGAAAAACTGTTTTTT
CDR3: CASSLVTGPGDEKLFF

D: .
J: TRBJ2-1
V: TRBV20-1
size: few
DNA: TGCAGTGCTGGCGGAGCGGGTTACAATGAGCAGTTCTTC
CDR3: CSAGGAGYNEQFF

D: TRBD2
J: TRBJ2-3
V: TRBV10-3
size: .
DNA: TGTGCCATCAGTGAGTTGGCTAGCGGGGCAGATACGCAGTATTTT
CDR3: CAISELASGADTQYF

D: .
J: TRBJ1-1
V: TRBV20-1
size: .
DNA: TGCAGTGCTAGAGAGCGGGGCCATGCGGGACGACGGACTGAAGCTTTCTTT
CDR3: CSARERGHAGRRTEAFF

D: TRBD1
J: TRBJ2-7
V: TRBV27
size: .
DNA: TGTGCCAGCCGGGACAGCGCGAGGTACGAGCAGTACTTC
CDR3: CASRDSARYEQYF

D: TRBD1
J: TRBJ1-2
V: TRBV7-2
size: .
DNA: TGTGCCAGCAGCTTAGATTGGGGACAGGGGGTGAGCTATGGCTACACCTTC
CDR3: CASSLDWGQGVSYGYTF

D: .
J: TRBJ2-7
V: TRBV20-1
size: few
DNA: TGCAGTGCTGGGGACACCACCTACGAGCAGTACTTC
CDR3: CSAGDTTYEQYF

D: .
J: TRBJ1-5
V: TRBV3-1
size: .
DNA: TGTGCCAGCAGTCAAGCTTGGGGGGGGCAGCCCCAGCATTTT
CDR3: CASSQAWGGQPQHF

D: .
J: TRBJ2-2
V: TRBV20-1
size: .
DNA: TGCAGTGCTAGTGGACTGGCGTTTAGCACCGGGGAGCTGTTTTTT
CDR3: CSASGLAFSTGELFF

D: .
J: TRBJ2-7
V: TRBV12-3/TRBV12-4
size: .
DNA: TGTGCCAGCAGTAACCCCTGGCAGACGAGCTCCTACGAGCAGTACTTC
CDR3: CASSNPWQTSSYEQYF

D: .
J: TRBJ1-5
V: TRBV6-5
size: few
DNA: TGTGCCAGCAGTTACTCACGGGACAATCAGCCCCAGCATTTT
CDR3: CASSYSRDNQPQHF

D: .
J: TRBJ1-2
V: TRBV5-1
size: many
DNA: TGTGCCAGCAGCTTTGATAGAGACTATGGCTACACCTTC
CDR3: CASSFDRDYGYTF

D: TRBD1
J: TRBJ1-4
V: TRBV7-8
size: .
DNA: TGTGCCAGCGGCGACCGCCGGACAGGGAGGGAAAAACTGTTTTTT
CDR3: CASGDRRTGREKLFF

D: .
J: TRBJ2-3
V: TRBV29-1
size: few
DNA: TGCAGCGTTTGTGAGGATCGTCACACAGATACGCAGTATTTT
CDR3: CSVCEDRHTDTQYF

D: .
J: TRBJ2-1
V: TRBV15
size: .
DNA: TGTGCCACCAGCAGAGACAGGGGCGCGGGTGAGCAGTTCTTC
CDR3: CATSRDRGAGEQFF

D: .
J: TRBJ1-6
V: TRBV5-1
size: .
DNA: TGCGCCAGCAGCCTGGGACGGGACTCCTATAATTCACCCCTCCACTTT
CDR3: CASSLGRDSYNSPLHF

D: TRBD1
J: TRBJ1-2
V: TRBV9
size: .
DNA: TGTGCCAGCAGATCACAGGGGGCTAACTATGGCTACACCTTC
CDR3: CASRSQGANYGYTF

D: .
J: TRBJ2-3
V: TRBV20-1
size: few
DNA: TGCAGTGCTAGAGTCCGTTGGAAGGGGAGGAGCGGCACAGATACGCAGTATTTT
CDR3: CSARVRWKGRSGTDTQYF

D: .
J: TRBJ2-1
V: TRBV15
size: once
DNA: TGTGCCACCAGCAATGATGGGGGGGCCTCCTACAATGAGCAGTTCTTC
CDR3: CATSNDGGASYNEQFF

D: .
J: TRBJ2-3
V: TRBV28
size: .
DNA: TGTGCCAGCCGACCGCCCGGGAAGCCGCCAGATACGCAGTATTTT
CDR3: CASRPPGKPPDTQYF

D: TRBD2
J: TRBJ2-5
V: TRBV7-7
size: many
DNA: TGTGCTAGCAGCTTAACTAGCGGGGTATACCAAGAGACCCAGTACTTC
CDR3: CASSLTSGVYQETQYF

D: .
J: TRBJ2-7
V: TRBV11-2
size: once
DNA: TGTGCCAGCAGCTCCCCGCGCGGGGCCTACTACGAGCAGTACTTC
CDR3: CASSSPRGAYYEQYF

D: TRBD2
J: TRBJ2-7
V: TRBV20-1
size: .
DNA: TGCAGTGCCGCCTGGTTGAGCGGGAGAAGTAAAAGCTCCTACGAGCAGTACTTC
CDR3: CSAAWLSGRSKSSYEQYF

D: TRBD1
J: TRBJ2-3
V: TRBV15
size: .
DNA: TGTGCCACCAGCAGAGGAGTCGGGACAGGGGTCACAGATACGCAGTATTTT
CDR3: CATSRGVGTGVTDTQYF

D: .
J: TRBJ2-4
V: TRBV20-1
size: few
DNA: TGCAGTGCTACCCGAGGAGCCAAAAACATTCAGTACTTC
CDR3: CSATRGAKNIQYF

D: .
J: TRBJ1-1
V: TRBV20-1
size: .
DNA: TGCAGTGCTAGAGATCGGAGGGTCGGGACCACTGAAGCTTTCTTT
CDR3: CSARDRRVGTTEAFF

D: .
J: TRBJ2-4
V: TRBV10-2
size: .
DNA: TGCGCCAGCAGTGATGGGGGGAACATTCAGTACTTC
CDR3: CASSDGGNIQYF